This TCR beta chain was documented in a study of beta chain features in type 1 diabetes. A note on this clone: The antigen is undetermined.

Each donor gave one heparinised blood draw averaging about 110 mL. The CDR3 loop spans 14 amino acids. V shed 4 bases, J shed 8 bases, and the junction held 6 bases outside the gene matches. Germline V gene lookup returns CDR1 MDHEN and CDR2 SYDVKM. Findings of the study overall: When Type 1 diabetes patients were examined, their TCRB CDR3s proved moderately but significantly shorter in all four CD4+ subsets.

As every portion of the isolated RNA was reverse transcribed, the sequencing read expressed TCRB transcripts. TCRdb's copy holds only in-frame clones and misses some; the assay was immunoSEQ multiplex PCR. The sample carries 310,000 or so clones, roughly 15% recorded once. Sequencing used naive CD4+ T cells from blood. This rearrangement joins TRBV28 to TRBJ2-1, with 9 bases aligning to TRBD1. The sequence derives from a man between 18 and 29 years old with type 1 diabetes. CDR3 in amino acids: CASSSYRGRDEQFF. CDR3 DNA sequence: TGTGCCAGCAGTTCTTACAGGGGGCGGGATGAGCAGTTCTTC.